These 12 T cell receptor beta chains originate from one sample sequenced in a study of T-cell reconstitution after alpha-beta-depleted transplantation in children. Preparing the TCRbeta library involved the use of unique molecular identifiers. TCRdb independently ran MiXCR on the PCR reads; one entry per CDR3 protein. Among about a million distinct CDR3 sequences, around 30% were seen once, and the ten largest hold roughly 30%. The specimen was PBMCs, mostly from graft donor cells, collected 360 days after TCRalphabeta/CD19-depleted stem cell transplant. The receptors were sampled from a boy younger than two who had a stem cell transplant for SCID, so the T cells may come from the graft donor.

This clonotype showed up just a few times. The rearrangement joins TRBV4-1 to TRBJ2-5; 10 bases are a match to TRBD1. V trimming: 0 bases; J trimming: 7 bases; junction bases outside the gene matches: 14. The germline CDR1 and CDR2 sequences are MGHRA and YSYEKL. The CDR3 length is 18 residues. The CDR3 bases are TGCGCCAGCAGCCAAGATCCACCGACAGGGGGCCAATGGGTGACCCAGTACTTC. Encoded protein: CASSQDPPTGGQWVTQYF.

V and J are TRBV20-1 and TRBJ2-6; 9 bases fit TRBD1. V gave up 5 bases and J gave up 2 bases; unmatched junction bases: 7. Germline-derived CDR1 and CDR2 are DFQATT and SNEGSKA (reference sequence). This CDR3 comprises 16 residues. The CDR3 protein is CSARVQGAAGANVLTF. The CDR3 DNA reads TGCAGTGCTCGAGTACAGGGGGCGGCTGGGGCCAACGTCCTGACTTTC.

This clonotype was counted between two and nine times. The chain uses TRBV6-1 and TRBJ2-5; the D gene is possibly TRBD1 (6 bases). The CDR3 length is 15 residues. Trimming took 6 bases from V and 2 from J, leaving 16 bases between them. CDR1 MNHNS and CDR2 SASEGT come from the germline V gene. The CDR3, as DNA: TGTGCCAGCAGGCCGACAGGTCGGTGGCAAGAGACCCAGTACTTC. Translated: CASRPTGRWQETQYF.

Only a few counts were recorded for this clonotype. V usage is TRBV12-3 or TRBV12-4 and J usage is TRBJ2-7, with D perhaps TRBD1 or TRBD2 (5 bases each). The CDR3 loop spans 13 amino acids. Trimming removed 1 base from V and 9 bases from J, with 13 bases in between. For the CDR3, the DNA is TGTGCCAGCAGTTTAGGGGGCCGGGAACGGCAGTACTTC. Its translation: CASSLGGRERQYF.

The V and J genes are TRBV5-1 and TRBJ2-1; 12 bases match TRBD2. Germline trimming cut 7 bases from V and 6 bases from J; bases unmatched to any gene: 5. The CDR3 sequence is 14 residues long. CDR1 is SGHRS, CDR2 YFSETQ, per germline. DNA for the CDR3: TGCGCCAGCGGCACTAGCGGGGGGAGCAATGAGCAGTTCTTC. Its protein product is CASGTSGGSNEQFF.

The rearrangement uses TRBV7-9 and TRBJ2-3; D unclear. There are 15 residues in the CDR3. V was cut by 8 bases and J by 1 base, with 16 bases left in between. From germline, CDR1 is SEHNR and CDR2 FQNEAQ (reference sequence). The CDR3 sequence: CASGRRDLRTDTQYF. The CDR3 DNA reads TGTGCCAGCGGAAGAAGGGATTTGCGCACAGATACGCAGTATTTT.

J is TRBJ1-4 and V is TRBV7-8; no reliable D call. The V and J ends lost 1 base and 10 bases respectively, with 7 bases between them. This CDR3 has 12 amino acids. The V gene's germline CDR1 is SGHVS and CDR2 FQNEAQ. CDR3 sequence (DNA): TGTGCCAGCAGCTTAGAGGTTGGAAAACTGTTTTTT. Translation: CASSLEVGKLFF. Complete variable domain (other parts from reference TRBV7-8 and TRBJ1-4): GAGVSQSPRYKVAKRGQDVALRCDPISGHVSLFWYQQALGQGPEFLTYFQNEAQLDKSGLPSDRFFAERPEGSVSTLKIQRTQQEDSAVYLCASSLEVGKLFFGSGTQLSVL.

This clonotype appeared a few times. The gene calls are TRBV12-3 or TRBV12-4 and TRBJ1-2; no reliable D call. Trimming removed 6 bases at V and 8 bases at J, with 19 bases between. The CDR3 is 14 amino acids. CDR3 nucleotides: TGTGCCAGCAGCCCCCCTTTTACTTCTGGCGGCTACACCTTC. Translating gives CASSPPFTSGGYTF.

This chain links TRBV12-3 or TRBV12-4 with TRBJ1-6, with a weak D call TRBD1 (6 bases). Trimming removed 5 bases at V and 7 bases at J, with 21 bases between. This CDR3 contains 17 residues. The CDR3 region is CASSPTGGGGKNSPLHF. Here the CDR3 DNA reads TGTGCCAGCAGTCCTACGGGCGGAGGGGGTAAAAATTCACCCCTCCACTTT.

J is TRBJ2-7 and V is TRBV12-3 or TRBV12-4; weak D call: TRBD1 (5 bases). The CDR3 spans 11 residues. V dropped 6 bases and J dropped 5 bases, with 8 bases sitting between them. CDR3 sequence: CASRNRNEQYF. DNA of the CDR3: TGTGCCAGCAGAAACAGGAACGAGCAGTACTTC.

The gene calls are TRBV7-3 and TRBJ2-5; 10 bases fit TRBD2. Per germline, CDR1 SGHTA and CDR2 FQGTGA. J lost 2 bases, V lost 5 bases, and 5 bases had no gene match. CDR3 length: 15 amino acids. The CDR3 sequence is CASSQLAGLQETQYF. As DNA, the CDR3 is TGTGCCAGCAGCCAACTAGCGGGGCTTCAAGAGACCCAGTACTTC.

The chain has TRBV28 and TRBJ2-5; 7 nucleotides match TRBD1. Germline assignment: CDR1 MDHEN and CDR2 SYDVKM. This CDR3 contains 15 residues. V shed 6 bases, J shed 1 base, and the junction held 8 bases outside the gene matches. CDR3 sequence (DNA): TGTGCCAGCAGCACCGTACACAGGGGCCAAGAGACCCAGTACTTC. Its translation is CASSTVHRGQETQYF.